This T cell receptor beta chain comes out of a study of blood T cells in healthy people across ages. Study-wide context: Researchers report that template switching captured about one barcoded beta molecule per two T cells. Findings and limits, study-wide: The donors' CMV status was not determined, possibly confounding changes in expanded clonotypes. Long-lived donors exceeded aged donors in naive CD4+ cells and diversity.

Each of the donors had ten milliliters of peripheral blood drawn into EDTA-treated Vacutainer tubes. CDR1 is MNHEY and CDR2 is SVGAGI in the germline V gene. Trimming removed 0 bases from V and 2 bases from J; junction bases left unmatched: 8. The CDR3 extends over 18 amino acids. For the second PCR, which ran for about 6 to 11 cycles, a sample-barcoded 5' primer and a J-beta primer mix were used. TCRdb reprocessed the 5' RACE reads via MiXCR and lists one record per CDR3 protein. The profile shows about 670,000 distinct CDR3 sequences, about 51% of them singletons. Comments on this clonotype: Antigen specificity is unknown.

Sequenced input: blood. This chain joins TRBV6-5 and TRBJ1-4; TRBD1 matches at 8 bases. The sequence derives from a woman older than 75 in good health. The CDR3 reads CASSYSGTGASTNEKLFF. The CDR3 nucleotides are TGTGCCAGCAGTTACTCAGGGACAGGCGCATCGACTAATGAAAAACTGTTTTTT.